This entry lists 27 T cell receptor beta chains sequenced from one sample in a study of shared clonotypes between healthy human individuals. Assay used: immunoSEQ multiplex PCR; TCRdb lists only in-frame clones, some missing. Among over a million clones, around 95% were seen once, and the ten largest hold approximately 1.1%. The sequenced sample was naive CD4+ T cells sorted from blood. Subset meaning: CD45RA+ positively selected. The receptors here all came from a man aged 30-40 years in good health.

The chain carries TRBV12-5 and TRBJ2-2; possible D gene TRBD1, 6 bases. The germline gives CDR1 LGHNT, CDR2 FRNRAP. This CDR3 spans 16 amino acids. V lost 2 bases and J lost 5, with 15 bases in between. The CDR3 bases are TGTGCTAGTGGTTTGTACAGGGTTAATATAACCGGGGAGCTGTTTTTT. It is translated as CASGLYRVNITGELFF. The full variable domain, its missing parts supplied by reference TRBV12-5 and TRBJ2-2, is DARVTQTPRHKVTEMGQEVTMRCQPILGHNTVFWYRQTMMQGLELLAYFRNRAPLDDSGMPKDRFSAEMPDATLATLKIQPSEPRDSAVYFCASGLYRVNITGELFFGEGSRLTVL.

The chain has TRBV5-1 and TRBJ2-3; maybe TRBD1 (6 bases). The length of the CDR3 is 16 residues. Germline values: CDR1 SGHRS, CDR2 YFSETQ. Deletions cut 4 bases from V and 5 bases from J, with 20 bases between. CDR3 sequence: CASSPPTGLIEDTQYF. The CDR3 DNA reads TGCGCCAGCAGCCCGCCGACAGGTCTTATCGAAGATACGCAGTATTTT.

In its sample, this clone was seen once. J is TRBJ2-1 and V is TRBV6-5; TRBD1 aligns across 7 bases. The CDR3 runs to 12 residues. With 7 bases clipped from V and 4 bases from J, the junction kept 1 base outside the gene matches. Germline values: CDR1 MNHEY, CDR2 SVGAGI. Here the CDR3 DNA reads TGTGCCAGCAAGACAGGGTACAATGAGCAGTTCTTC. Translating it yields CASKTGYNEQFF.

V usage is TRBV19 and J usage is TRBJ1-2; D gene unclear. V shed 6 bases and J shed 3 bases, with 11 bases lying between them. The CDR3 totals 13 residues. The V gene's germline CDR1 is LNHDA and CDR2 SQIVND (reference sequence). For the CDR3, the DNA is TGTGCCAGTAGGGAGGTCACCCACTATGGCTACACCTTC. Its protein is CASREVTHYGYTF. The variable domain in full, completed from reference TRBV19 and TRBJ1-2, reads DGGITQSPKYLFRKEGQNVTLSCEQNLNHDAMYWYRQDPGQGLRLIYYSQIVNDFQKGDIAEGYSVSREKKESFPLTVTSAQKNPTAFYLCASREVTHYGYTFGSGTRLTVV.

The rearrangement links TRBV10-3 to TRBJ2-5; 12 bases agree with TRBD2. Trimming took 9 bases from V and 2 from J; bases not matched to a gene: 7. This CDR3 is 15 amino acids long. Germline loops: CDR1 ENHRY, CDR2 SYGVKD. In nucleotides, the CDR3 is TGTGCCATAAGGAGCGGACTAGCGGGACAAGAGACCCAGTACTTC. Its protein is CAIRSGLAGQETQYF.

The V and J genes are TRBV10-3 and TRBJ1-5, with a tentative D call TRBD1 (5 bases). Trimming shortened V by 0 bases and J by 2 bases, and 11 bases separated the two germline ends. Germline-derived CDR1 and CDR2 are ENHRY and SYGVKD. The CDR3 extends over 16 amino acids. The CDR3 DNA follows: TGTGCCATCAGTGAGTCGGGGGACGCGGGCAATCAGCCCCAGCATTTT. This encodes CAISESGDAGNQPQHF.

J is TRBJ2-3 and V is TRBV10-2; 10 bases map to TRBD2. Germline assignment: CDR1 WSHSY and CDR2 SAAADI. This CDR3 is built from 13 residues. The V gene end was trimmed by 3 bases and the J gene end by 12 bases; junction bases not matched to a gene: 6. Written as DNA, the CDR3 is TGCGCCAGCAGTGAACTCCCTAGCGGGAGCCAGTATTTT. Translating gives CASSELPSGSQYF.

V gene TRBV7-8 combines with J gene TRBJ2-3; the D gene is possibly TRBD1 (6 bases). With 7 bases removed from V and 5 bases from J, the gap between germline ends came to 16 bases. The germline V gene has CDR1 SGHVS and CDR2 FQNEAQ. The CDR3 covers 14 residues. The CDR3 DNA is TGTGCCAGCAACTTCGGCCAGGGGTTAGATACGCAGTATTTT. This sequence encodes CASNFGQGLDTQYF.

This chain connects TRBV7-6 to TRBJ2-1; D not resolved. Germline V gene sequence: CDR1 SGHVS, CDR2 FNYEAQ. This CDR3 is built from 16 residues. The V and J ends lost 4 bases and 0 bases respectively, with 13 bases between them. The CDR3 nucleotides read TGTGCCAGCAGCTCTACTGGGATTAGCTCCTACAATGAGCAGTTCTTC. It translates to CASSSTGISSYNEQFF.

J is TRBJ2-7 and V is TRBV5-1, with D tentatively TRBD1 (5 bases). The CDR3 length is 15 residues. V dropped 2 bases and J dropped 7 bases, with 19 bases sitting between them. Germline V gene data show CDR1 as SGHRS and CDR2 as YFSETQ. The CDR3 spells CASSFQGSLSSEQYF. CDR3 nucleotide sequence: TGCGCCAGCAGCTTTCAGGGATCTCTTTCCAGTGAGCAGTACTTC.

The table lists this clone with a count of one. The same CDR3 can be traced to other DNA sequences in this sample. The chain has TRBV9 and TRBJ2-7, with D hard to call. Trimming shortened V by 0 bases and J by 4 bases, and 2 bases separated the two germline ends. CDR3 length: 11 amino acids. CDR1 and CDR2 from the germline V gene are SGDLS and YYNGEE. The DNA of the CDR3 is TGTGCCAGCAGCGTAGGTTACGAGCAGTACTTC. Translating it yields CASSVGYEQYF.

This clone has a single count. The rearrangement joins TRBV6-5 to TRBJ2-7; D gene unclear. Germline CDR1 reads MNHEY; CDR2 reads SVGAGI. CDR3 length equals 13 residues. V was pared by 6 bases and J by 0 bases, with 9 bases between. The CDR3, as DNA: TGTGCCAGCAGCCCGCTCATCTCCTACGAGCAGTACTTC. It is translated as CASSPLISYEQYF.

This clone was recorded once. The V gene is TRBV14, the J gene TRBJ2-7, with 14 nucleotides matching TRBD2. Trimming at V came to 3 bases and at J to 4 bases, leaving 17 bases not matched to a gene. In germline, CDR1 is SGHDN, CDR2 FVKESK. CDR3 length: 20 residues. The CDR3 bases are TGTGCCAGCAGCCAGTACTCTTGGACTAGCGGGAGGTCCCGCCTTTACGAGCAGTACTTC. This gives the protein CASSQYSWTSGRSRLYEQYF.

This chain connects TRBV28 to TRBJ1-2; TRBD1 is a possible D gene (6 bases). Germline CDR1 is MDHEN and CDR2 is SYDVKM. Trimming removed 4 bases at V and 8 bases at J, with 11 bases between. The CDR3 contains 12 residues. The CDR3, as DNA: TGTGCCAGCAGTTACGCCAGGGGAGGCTACACCTTC. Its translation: CASSYARGGYTF.

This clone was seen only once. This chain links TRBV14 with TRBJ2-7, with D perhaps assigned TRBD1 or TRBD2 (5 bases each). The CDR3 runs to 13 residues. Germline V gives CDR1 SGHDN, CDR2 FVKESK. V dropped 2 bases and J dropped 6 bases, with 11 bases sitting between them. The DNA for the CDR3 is TGTGCCAGCAGCCAACAAGGGGCGGGCGAGCAGTACTTC. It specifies CASSQQGAGEQYF.

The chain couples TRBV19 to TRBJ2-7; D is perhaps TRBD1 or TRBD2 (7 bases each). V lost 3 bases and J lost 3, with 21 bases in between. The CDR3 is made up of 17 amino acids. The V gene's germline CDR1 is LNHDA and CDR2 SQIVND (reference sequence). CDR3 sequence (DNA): TGTGCCAGTAGTATTGGGAAGGGGGGGACAGTGTACTACGAGCAGTACTTC. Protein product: CASSIGKGGTVYYEQYF. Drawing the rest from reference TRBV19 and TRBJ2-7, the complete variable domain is DGGITQSPKYLFRKEGQNVTLSCEQNLNHDAMYWYRQDPGQGLRLIYYSQIVNDFQKGDIAEGYSVSREKKESFPLTVTSAQKNPTAFYLCASSIGKGGTVYYEQYFGPGTRLTVT.

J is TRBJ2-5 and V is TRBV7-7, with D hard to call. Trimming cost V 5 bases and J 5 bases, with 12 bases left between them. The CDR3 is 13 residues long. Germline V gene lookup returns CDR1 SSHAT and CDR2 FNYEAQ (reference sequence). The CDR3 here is CASSVGIGETQYF. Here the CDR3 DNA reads TGTGCCAGCAGCGTAGGGATTGGGGAGACCCAGTACTTC.

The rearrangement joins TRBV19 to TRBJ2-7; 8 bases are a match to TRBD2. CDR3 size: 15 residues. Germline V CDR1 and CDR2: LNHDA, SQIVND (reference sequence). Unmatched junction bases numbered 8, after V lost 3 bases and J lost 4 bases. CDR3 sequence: CASSIRSGSEYEQYF. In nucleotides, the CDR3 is TGTGCCAGTAGTATCCGAAGCGGGAGTGAGTACGAGCAGTACTTC.

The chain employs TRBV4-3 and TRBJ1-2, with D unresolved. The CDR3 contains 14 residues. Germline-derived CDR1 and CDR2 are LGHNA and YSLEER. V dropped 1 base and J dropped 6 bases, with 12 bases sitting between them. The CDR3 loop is CASSQGRERHGYTF. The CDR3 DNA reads TGCGCCAGCAGCCAAGGGAGGGAGAGACATGGCTACACCTTC.

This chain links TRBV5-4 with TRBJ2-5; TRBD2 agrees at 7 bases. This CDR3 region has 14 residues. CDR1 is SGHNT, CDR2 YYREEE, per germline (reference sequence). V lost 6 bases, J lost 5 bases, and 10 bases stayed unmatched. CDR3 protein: CASTWGGSRETQYF. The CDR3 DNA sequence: TGTGCCAGCACCTGGGGGGGATCTAGGGAGACCCAGTACTTC.

The CDR3 protein is CASSQGPTRTGELFF. The CDR3 bases are TGCGCCAGCAGCCAGGGGCCGACAAGAACCGGGGAGCTGTTTTTT. This chain links TRBV4-1 with TRBJ2-2; a weak D match, TRBD1 (5 bases). The germline V gene has CDR1 MGHRA and CDR2 YSYEKL. This CDR3 has 15 amino acids. V was trimmed by 3 bases and J by 5 bases, leaving 13 bases between them.

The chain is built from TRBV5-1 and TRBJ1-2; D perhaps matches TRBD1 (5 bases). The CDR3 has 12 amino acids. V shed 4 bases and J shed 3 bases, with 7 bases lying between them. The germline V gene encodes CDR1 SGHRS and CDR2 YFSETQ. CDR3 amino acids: CASSEGHYGYTF. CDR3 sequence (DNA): TGCGCCAGCAGCGAGGGGCACTATGGCTACACCTTC.

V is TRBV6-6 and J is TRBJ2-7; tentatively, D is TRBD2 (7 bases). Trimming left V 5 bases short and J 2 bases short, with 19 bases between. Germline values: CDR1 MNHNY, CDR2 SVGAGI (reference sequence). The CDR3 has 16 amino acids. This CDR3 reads CASSQLSGGKTYEQYF. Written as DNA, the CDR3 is TGTGCCAGCAGTCAGCTTTCGGGGGGCAAAACCTACGAGCAGTACTTC.

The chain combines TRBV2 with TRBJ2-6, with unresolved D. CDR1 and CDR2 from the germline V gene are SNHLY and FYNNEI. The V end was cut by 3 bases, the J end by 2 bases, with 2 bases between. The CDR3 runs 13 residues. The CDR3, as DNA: TGTGCCAGCAGTGAGGCTGGGGCCAACGTCCTGACTTTC. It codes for CASSEAGANVLTF.

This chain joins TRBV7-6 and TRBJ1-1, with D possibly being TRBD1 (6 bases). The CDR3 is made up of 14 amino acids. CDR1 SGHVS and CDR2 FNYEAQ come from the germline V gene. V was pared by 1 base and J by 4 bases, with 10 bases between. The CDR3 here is CASSLDRAGTEAFF. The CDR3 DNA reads TGTGCCAGCAGCTTAGACAGGGCGGGCACTGAAGCTTTCTTT.

The CDR3 reads CASSLWVPNQPQHF. For the CDR3, the DNA is TGTGCCAGCAGCTTGTGGGTCCCCAATCAGCCCCAGCATTTT. The chain recombines TRBV5-6 with TRBJ1-5; D unresolved. Germline V gene sequence: CDR1 SGHDT, CDR2 YYEEEE. The length of the CDR3 is 14 residues. V shed 1 base and J shed 3 bases, with 8 bases lying between them.

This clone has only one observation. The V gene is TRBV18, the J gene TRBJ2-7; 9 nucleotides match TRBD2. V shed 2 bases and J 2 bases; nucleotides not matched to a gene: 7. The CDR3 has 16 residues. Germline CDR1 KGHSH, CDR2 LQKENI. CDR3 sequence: CASSPIETSGPYEQYF. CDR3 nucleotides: TGTGCCAGCTCACCAATCGAGACTAGCGGACCCTACGAGCAGTACTTC.